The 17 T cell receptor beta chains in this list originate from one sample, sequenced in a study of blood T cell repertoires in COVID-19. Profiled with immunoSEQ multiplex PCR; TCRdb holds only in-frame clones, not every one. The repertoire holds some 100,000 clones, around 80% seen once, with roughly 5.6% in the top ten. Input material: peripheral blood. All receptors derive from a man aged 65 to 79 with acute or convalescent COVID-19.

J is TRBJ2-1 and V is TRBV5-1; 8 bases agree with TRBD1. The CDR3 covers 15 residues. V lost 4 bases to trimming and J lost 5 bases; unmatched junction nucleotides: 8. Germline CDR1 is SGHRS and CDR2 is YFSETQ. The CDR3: CASSARTGSHNEQFF. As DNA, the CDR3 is TGCGCCAGCAGCGCCCGGACAGGGAGTCACAATGAGCAGTTCTTC. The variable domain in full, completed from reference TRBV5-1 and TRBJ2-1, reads KAGVTQTPRYLIKTRGQQVTLSCSPISGHRSVSWYQQTPGQGLQFLFEYFSETQRNKGNFPGRFSGRQFSNSRSEMNVSTLELGDSALYLCASSARTGSHNEQFFGPGTRLTVL.

CDR3: CASSLEGADGEKLFF. In DNA form, the CDR3 reads TGTGCCAGCAGCTTAGAGGGGGCAGACGGGGAAAAACTGTTTTTT. The rearrangement uses TRBV11-2 and TRBJ1-4, with a possible D match to TRBD1 (6 bases). Trimming took off 0 bases at V and 8 bases at J, with 13 bases between the two ends. The CDR3 consists of 15 residues. Germline assignment: CDR1 SGHAT and CDR2 FQNNGV.

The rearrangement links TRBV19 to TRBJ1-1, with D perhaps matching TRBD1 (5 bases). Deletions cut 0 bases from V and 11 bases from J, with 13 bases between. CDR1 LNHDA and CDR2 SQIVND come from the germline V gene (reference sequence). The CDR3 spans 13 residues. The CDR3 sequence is CASSIDGEGPAFF. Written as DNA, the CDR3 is TGTGCCAGTAGTATAGATGGGGAGGGGCCGGCTTTCTTT.

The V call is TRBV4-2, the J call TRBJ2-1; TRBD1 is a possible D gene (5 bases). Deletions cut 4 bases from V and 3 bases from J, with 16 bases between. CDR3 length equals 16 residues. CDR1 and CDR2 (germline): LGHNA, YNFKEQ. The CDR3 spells CASSRMAARDYNEQFF. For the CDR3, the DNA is TGTGCCAGCAGCCGGATGGCAGCCAGGGACTACAATGAGCAGTTCTTC.

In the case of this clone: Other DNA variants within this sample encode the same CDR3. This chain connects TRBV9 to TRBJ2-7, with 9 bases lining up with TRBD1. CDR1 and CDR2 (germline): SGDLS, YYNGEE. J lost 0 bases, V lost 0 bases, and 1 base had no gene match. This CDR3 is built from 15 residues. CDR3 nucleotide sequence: TGTGCCAGCAGCGTAGAGGGACAGGGCTCCTACGAGCAGTACTTC. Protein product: CASSVEGQGSYEQYF.

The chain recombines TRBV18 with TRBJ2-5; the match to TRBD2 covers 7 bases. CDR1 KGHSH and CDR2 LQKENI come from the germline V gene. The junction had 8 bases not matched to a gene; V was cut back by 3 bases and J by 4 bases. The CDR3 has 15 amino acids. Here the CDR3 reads CASSPRSGIGETQYF. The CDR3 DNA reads TGTGCCAGCTCACCGCGGAGCGGGATCGGAGAGACCCAGTACTTC.

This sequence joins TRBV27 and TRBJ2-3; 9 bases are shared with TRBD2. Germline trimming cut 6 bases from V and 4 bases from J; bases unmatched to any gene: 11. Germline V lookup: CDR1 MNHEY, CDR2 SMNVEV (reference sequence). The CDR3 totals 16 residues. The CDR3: CASSPWAGGPADTQYF. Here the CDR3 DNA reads TGTGCCAGCAGCCCGTGGGCGGGAGGGCCGGCAGATACGCAGTATTTT.

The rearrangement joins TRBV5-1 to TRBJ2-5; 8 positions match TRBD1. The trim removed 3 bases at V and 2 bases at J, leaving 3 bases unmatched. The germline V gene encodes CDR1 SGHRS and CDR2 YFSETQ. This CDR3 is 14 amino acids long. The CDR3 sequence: CASSWGTGQETQYF. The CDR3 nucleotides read TGCGCCAGCAGCTGGGGGACAGGTCAAGAGACCCAGTACTTC.

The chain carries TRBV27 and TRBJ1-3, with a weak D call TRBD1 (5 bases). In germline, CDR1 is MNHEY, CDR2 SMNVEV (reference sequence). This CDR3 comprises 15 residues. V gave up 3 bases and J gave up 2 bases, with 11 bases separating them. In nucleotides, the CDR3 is TGTGCCAGCAGTTTTGGAGGGGAGGCTGGAAACACCATATATTTT. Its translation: CASSFGGEAGNTIYF.

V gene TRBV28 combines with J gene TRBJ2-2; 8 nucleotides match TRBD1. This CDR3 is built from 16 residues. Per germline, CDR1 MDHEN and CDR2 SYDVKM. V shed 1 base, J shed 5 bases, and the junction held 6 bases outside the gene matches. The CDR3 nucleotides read TGTGCCAGCAGTTTATTGTTTCAGGGGGCTACCGGGGAGCTGTTTTTT. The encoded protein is CASSLLFQGATGELFF.

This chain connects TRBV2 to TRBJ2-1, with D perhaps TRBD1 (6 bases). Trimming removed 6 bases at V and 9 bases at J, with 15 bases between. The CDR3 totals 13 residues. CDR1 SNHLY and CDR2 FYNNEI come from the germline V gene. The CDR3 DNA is TGTGCCAGCAGAGGGGGAGTCGGAGGTGAGCAGTTCTTC. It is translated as CASRGGVGGEQFF. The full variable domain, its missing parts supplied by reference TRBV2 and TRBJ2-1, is EPEVTQTPSHQVTQMGQEVILRCVPISNHLYFYWYRQILGQKVEFLVSFYNNEISEKSEIFDDQFSVERPDGSNFTLKIRSTKLEDSAMYFCASRGGVGGEQFFGPGTRLTVL.

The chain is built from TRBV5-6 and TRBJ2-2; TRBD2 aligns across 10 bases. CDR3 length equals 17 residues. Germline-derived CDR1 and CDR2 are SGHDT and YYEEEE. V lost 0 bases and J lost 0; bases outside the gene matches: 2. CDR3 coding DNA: TGTGCCAGCAGCTTGGGAGGACTAGCGGCGAACACCGGGGAGCTGTTTTTT. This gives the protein CASSLGGLAANTGELFF.

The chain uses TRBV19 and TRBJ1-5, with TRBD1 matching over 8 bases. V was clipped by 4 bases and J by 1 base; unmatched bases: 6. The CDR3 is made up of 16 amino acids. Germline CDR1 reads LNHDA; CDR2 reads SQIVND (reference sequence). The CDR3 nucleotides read TGTGCCAGTAGTACCTCGGGACAGGAAAGCAATCAGCCCCAGCATTTT. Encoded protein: CASSTSGQESNQPQHF.

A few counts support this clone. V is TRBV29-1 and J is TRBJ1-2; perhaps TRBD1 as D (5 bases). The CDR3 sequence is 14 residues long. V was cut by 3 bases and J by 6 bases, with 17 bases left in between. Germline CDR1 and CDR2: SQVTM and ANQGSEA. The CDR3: CSVDPGWGSNGYTF. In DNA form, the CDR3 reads TGCAGCGTTGACCCAGGGTGGGGCTCTAATGGCTACACCTTC.

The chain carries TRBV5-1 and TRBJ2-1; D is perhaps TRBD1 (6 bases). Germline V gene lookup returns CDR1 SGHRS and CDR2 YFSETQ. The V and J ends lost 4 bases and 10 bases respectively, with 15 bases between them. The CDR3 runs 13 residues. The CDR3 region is CASSIGGGVEQFF. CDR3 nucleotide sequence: TGCGCCAGCAGCATTGGTGGGGGCGTAGAGCAGTTCTTC.

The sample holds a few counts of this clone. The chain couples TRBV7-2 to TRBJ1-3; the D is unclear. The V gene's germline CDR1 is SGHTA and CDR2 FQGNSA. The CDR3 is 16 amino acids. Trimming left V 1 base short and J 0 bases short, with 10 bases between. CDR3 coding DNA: TGTGCCAGCAGCTTAGACCCCCTATACTCTGGAAACACCATATATTTT. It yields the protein CASSLDPLYSGNTIYF.

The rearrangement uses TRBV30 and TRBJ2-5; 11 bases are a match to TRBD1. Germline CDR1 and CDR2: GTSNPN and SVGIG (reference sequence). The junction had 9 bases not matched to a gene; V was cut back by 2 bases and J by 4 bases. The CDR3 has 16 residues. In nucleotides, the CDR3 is TGTGCCTGGAGTCGGACAGGGGGCGTTTGGGGAGAGACCCAGTACTTC. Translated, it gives CAWSRTGGVWGETQYF.